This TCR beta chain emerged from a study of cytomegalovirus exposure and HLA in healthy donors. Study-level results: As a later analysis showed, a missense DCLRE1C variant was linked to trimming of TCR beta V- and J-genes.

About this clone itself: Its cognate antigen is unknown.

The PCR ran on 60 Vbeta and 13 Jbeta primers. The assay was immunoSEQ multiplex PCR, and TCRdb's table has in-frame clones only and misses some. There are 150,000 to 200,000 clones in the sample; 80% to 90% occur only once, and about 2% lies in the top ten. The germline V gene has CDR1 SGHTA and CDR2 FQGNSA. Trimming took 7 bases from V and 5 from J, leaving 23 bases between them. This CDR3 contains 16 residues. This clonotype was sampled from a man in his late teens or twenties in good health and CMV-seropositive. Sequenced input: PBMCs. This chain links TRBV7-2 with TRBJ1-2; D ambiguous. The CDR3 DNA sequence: TGTGCCAGCACCCAGTTGCTCGGGAGCCTACGGTATGGCTACACCTTC. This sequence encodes CASTQLLGSLRYGYTF. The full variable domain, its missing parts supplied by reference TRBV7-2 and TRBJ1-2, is GAGVSQSPSNKVTEKGKDVELRCDPISGHTALYWYRQSLGQGLEFLIYFQGNSAPDKSGLPSDRFSAERTGGSVSTLTIQRTQQEDSAVYLCASTQLLGSLRYGYTFGSGTRLTVV.